This T cell receptor beta chain was documented in a study of identical twins. Study-level results: In beta out-of-frame sequences, the excess sharing between twins was weaker. Models underestimated TCR alpha sharing (out-of-frame) in monozygotic twins. Partial confounding of zero-insertion analyses by invariant MAIT and iNKT cells was possible.

V shed 12 bases and J 6 bases; nucleotides not matched to a gene: 12. CDR3 length: 13 residues. The germline gives CDR1 KGHDR, CDR2 SFDVKD. TCRdb fed the 5' RACE reads into MiXCR, producing one record per CDR3 protein. The table records about 890,000 distinct CDR3 sequences, approximately 13% of them present only once. Each donor was a healthy Caucasian. A few counts support this clonotype. The antigen remains undetermined. The same sample was also studied in work on yellow fever vaccine responses in identical twins.

Sequenced material: PBMCs. The receptor comes from a woman in her late teens or twenties in good health. The chain combines TRBV24-1 with TRBJ2-7, with 8 bases matching TRBD1. The CDR3 spells CAPNGTGVPEQYV. For the CDR3, the DNA is TGTGCCCCCAACGGGACAGGCGTTCCCGAGCAGTACGTC.